The rows below give T cell receptor beta chains drawn from one sample of a study of cytomegalovirus exposure and HLA in healthy donors. Sequencing used immunoSEQ multiplex PCR; TCRdb keeps in-frame clones, though not all of them. The repertoire includes 200,000 to 250,000 clones, 82% of them detected once, and 5% to 6% sits in the top ten. The specimen was PBMCs. These receptors all stem from a woman aged 40 to 49 in good health and CMV-seropositive. Each CDR3 is given with its conserved first and last residue. A D gene is named only where the DNA matches it firmly. Some rows mark clone size as missing; the rest say once, few, many or name a class of expanded clone.

len | j_gene | abundance | v_gene | d_gene | CDR3aa
14 | TRBJ1-2 | NA | TRBV7-8 | TRBD1 | CASSLAQGAHGYTF
14 | TRBJ2-7 | NA | TRBV13 | TRBD1 | CASSPDRDRGEQYF
18 | TRBJ1-3 | NA | TRBV7-6 | TRBD1 | CASSLGGGQGNSGNTIYF
13 | TRBJ1-6 | NA | TRBV7-2 | TRBD1 | CASSTRQGSPLHF
15 | TRBJ1-1 | NA | TRBV4-1 | TRBD1 | CASRLGQGAATEAFF
14 | TRBJ2-1 | NA | TRBV11-3 | TRBD2 | CASSFGGTSNEQFF
13 | TRBJ1-1 | NA | TRBV5-5 | NA | CASSNGQYTEAFF
16 | TRBJ2-7 | NA | TRBV9 | TRBD2 | CASSVGAGGYSYEQYF
15 | TRBJ1-4 | NA | TRBV9 | NA | CASTPTGATNEKLFF
15 | TRBJ1-4 | NA | TRBV27 | NA | CASRHRDTGREKLFF
14 | TRBJ2-1 | few | TRBV9 | NA | CASSVGGPNNEQFF
17 | TRBJ2-7 | NA | TRBV6-1 | NA | CASSALPGGGQGYEQYF
15 | TRBJ1-4 | NA | TRBV6-1 | NA | CASSETREAGEKLFF
15 | TRBJ1-4 | once | TRBV9 | TRBD1 | CASSLAGTGSEKLFF
15 | TRBJ2-3 | NA | TRBV7-3 | TRBD2 | CASSTTGLIEDTQYF
14 | TRBJ1-4 | NA | TRBV5-6 | NA | CASSLWGLNEKLFF
16 | TRBJ2-1 | NA | TRBV5-1 | TRBD2 | CASSSSLAGGPNEQFF
15 | TRBJ1-4 | few | TRBV25-1 | NA | CASSAATATNEKLFF
15 | TRBJ1-5 | NA | TRBV5-1 | NA | CASSLAGGGNQPQHF
17 | TRBJ2-1 | NA | TRBV7-9 | TRBD2 | CASSLAYGGAGYNEQFF
15 | TRBJ1-5 | few | TRBV19 | TRBD1 | CASGGDRNSNQPQHF
12 | TRBJ1-1 | NA | TRBV29-1 | NA | CSYDGGWGEAFF
14 | TRBJ1-2 | NA | TRBV4-2 | NA | CASSQDSGPYGYTF
15 | TRBJ1-1 | NA | TRBV6-6 | TRBD1 | CASRPTGGENTEAFF
13 | TRBJ1-1 | NA | TRBV5-1 | NA | CASRGGMNTEAFF
11 | TRBJ2-5 | NA | TRBV14 | NA | CASSQGRNQYF
16 | TRBJ1-1 | NA | TRBV4-2 | TRBD1 | CASSHFRTGLNTEAFF
15 | TRBJ1-2 | NA | TRBV4-1 | NA | CASSQEERQRYGYTF